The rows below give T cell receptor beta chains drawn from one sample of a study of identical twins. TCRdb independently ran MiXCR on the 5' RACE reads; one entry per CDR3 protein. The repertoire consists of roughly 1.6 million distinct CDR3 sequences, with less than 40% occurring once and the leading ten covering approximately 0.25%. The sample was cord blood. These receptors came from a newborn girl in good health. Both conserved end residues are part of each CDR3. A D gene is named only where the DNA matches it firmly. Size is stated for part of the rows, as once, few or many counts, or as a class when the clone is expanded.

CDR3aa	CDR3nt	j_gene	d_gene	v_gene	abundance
CASRTGNTDAFF	TGTGCCAGCAGGACGGGGAACACTGATGCTTTCTTT	TRBJ1-1	NA	TRBV6-1	NA
CASSPGTKPSYEQYF	TGTGCCAGCAGCCCAGGGACAAAACCATCCTACGAGCAGTACTTC	TRBJ2-7	NA	TRBV7-2	few
CASSQAGGPHSPLHF	TGTGCCAGCAGCCAAGCCGGGGGGCCTCATTCACCCCTCCACTTT	TRBJ1-6	NA	TRBV3-1	once
CASSFRQGGLYEQYF	TGTGCCAGCAGCTTCAGACAGGGGGGGCTCTACGAGCAGTACTTC	TRBJ2-7	TRBD1	TRBV7-2	NA
CSVHRPGTHERYF	TGCAGTGTTCACCGTCCCGGGACCCACGAGCGGTACTTC	TRBJ2-7	NA	TRBV20-1	NA
CASSMTGGRSGPQHF	TGTGCCAGCAGCATGACAGGGGGCCGGAGTGGGCCCCAGCATTTT	TRBJ1-5	TRBD1	TRBV12-3/TRBV12-4	NA
CASGSMTSGRYTDTQYF	TGTGCCAGCGGCTCGATGACTAGCGGGCGTTACACAGATACGCAGTATTTT	TRBJ2-3	TRBD2	TRBV5-4	NA
CASSEFTGESGGYTF	TGTGCCAGCAGTGAATTTACGGGGGAGTCGGGGGGCTACACCTTC	TRBJ1-2	NA	TRBV6-1	NA
CASSPAYGRSGDIQYF	TGTGCCAGCTCACCCGCATATGGGAGGTCGGGTGACATTCAGTACTTC	TRBJ2-4	NA	TRBV18	NA
CASSPNRVGYGCTF	TGTGCCAGCAGCCCGAATCGGGTGGGCTATGGCTGCACCTTC	TRBJ1-2	NA	TRBV7-2	NA
CASSLGPGTSSEQYF	TGTGCCAGCAGCCTAGGTCCCGGGACTAGTTCCGAGCAGTACTTC	TRBJ2-7	TRBD2	TRBV11-2	NA
CSASRGGDSPLHF	TGCAGTGCTAGTAGGGGAGGGGATTCACCCCTCCACTTT	TRBJ1-6	NA	TRBV20-1	NA
CSARDSQRDTQYF	TGCAGTGCTCGGGACAGTCAGAGGGATACGCAGTATTTT	TRBJ2-3	TRBD1	TRBV20-1	few
CASSLGGGDSYNEQFF	TGTGCCAGCAGCTTGGGGGGGGGCGACTCCTACAATGAGCAGTTCTTC	TRBJ2-1	NA	TRBV5-8	NA
CASSEYEGQPLHF	TGTGCCAGCAGTGAATATGAAGGACAACCCCTCCACTTT	TRBJ1-6	NA	TRBV25-1	NA
CASSQRKISGAKETQYF	TGTGCCAGCAGCCAACGGAAGATTAGCGGGGCGAAGGAGACCCAGTACTTC	TRBJ2-5	TRBD2	TRBV3-1	NA
CASSLRRAVQETQYF	TGTGCCAGCAGTTTAAGAAGGGCAGTCCAAGAGACCCAGTACTTC	TRBJ2-5	NA	TRBV12-3/TRBV12-4	NA
CASSAPGTVLYGYTF	TGTGCCAGCAGTGCCCCAGGGACGGTCCTCTATGGCTACACCTTC	TRBJ1-2	NA	TRBV28	NA